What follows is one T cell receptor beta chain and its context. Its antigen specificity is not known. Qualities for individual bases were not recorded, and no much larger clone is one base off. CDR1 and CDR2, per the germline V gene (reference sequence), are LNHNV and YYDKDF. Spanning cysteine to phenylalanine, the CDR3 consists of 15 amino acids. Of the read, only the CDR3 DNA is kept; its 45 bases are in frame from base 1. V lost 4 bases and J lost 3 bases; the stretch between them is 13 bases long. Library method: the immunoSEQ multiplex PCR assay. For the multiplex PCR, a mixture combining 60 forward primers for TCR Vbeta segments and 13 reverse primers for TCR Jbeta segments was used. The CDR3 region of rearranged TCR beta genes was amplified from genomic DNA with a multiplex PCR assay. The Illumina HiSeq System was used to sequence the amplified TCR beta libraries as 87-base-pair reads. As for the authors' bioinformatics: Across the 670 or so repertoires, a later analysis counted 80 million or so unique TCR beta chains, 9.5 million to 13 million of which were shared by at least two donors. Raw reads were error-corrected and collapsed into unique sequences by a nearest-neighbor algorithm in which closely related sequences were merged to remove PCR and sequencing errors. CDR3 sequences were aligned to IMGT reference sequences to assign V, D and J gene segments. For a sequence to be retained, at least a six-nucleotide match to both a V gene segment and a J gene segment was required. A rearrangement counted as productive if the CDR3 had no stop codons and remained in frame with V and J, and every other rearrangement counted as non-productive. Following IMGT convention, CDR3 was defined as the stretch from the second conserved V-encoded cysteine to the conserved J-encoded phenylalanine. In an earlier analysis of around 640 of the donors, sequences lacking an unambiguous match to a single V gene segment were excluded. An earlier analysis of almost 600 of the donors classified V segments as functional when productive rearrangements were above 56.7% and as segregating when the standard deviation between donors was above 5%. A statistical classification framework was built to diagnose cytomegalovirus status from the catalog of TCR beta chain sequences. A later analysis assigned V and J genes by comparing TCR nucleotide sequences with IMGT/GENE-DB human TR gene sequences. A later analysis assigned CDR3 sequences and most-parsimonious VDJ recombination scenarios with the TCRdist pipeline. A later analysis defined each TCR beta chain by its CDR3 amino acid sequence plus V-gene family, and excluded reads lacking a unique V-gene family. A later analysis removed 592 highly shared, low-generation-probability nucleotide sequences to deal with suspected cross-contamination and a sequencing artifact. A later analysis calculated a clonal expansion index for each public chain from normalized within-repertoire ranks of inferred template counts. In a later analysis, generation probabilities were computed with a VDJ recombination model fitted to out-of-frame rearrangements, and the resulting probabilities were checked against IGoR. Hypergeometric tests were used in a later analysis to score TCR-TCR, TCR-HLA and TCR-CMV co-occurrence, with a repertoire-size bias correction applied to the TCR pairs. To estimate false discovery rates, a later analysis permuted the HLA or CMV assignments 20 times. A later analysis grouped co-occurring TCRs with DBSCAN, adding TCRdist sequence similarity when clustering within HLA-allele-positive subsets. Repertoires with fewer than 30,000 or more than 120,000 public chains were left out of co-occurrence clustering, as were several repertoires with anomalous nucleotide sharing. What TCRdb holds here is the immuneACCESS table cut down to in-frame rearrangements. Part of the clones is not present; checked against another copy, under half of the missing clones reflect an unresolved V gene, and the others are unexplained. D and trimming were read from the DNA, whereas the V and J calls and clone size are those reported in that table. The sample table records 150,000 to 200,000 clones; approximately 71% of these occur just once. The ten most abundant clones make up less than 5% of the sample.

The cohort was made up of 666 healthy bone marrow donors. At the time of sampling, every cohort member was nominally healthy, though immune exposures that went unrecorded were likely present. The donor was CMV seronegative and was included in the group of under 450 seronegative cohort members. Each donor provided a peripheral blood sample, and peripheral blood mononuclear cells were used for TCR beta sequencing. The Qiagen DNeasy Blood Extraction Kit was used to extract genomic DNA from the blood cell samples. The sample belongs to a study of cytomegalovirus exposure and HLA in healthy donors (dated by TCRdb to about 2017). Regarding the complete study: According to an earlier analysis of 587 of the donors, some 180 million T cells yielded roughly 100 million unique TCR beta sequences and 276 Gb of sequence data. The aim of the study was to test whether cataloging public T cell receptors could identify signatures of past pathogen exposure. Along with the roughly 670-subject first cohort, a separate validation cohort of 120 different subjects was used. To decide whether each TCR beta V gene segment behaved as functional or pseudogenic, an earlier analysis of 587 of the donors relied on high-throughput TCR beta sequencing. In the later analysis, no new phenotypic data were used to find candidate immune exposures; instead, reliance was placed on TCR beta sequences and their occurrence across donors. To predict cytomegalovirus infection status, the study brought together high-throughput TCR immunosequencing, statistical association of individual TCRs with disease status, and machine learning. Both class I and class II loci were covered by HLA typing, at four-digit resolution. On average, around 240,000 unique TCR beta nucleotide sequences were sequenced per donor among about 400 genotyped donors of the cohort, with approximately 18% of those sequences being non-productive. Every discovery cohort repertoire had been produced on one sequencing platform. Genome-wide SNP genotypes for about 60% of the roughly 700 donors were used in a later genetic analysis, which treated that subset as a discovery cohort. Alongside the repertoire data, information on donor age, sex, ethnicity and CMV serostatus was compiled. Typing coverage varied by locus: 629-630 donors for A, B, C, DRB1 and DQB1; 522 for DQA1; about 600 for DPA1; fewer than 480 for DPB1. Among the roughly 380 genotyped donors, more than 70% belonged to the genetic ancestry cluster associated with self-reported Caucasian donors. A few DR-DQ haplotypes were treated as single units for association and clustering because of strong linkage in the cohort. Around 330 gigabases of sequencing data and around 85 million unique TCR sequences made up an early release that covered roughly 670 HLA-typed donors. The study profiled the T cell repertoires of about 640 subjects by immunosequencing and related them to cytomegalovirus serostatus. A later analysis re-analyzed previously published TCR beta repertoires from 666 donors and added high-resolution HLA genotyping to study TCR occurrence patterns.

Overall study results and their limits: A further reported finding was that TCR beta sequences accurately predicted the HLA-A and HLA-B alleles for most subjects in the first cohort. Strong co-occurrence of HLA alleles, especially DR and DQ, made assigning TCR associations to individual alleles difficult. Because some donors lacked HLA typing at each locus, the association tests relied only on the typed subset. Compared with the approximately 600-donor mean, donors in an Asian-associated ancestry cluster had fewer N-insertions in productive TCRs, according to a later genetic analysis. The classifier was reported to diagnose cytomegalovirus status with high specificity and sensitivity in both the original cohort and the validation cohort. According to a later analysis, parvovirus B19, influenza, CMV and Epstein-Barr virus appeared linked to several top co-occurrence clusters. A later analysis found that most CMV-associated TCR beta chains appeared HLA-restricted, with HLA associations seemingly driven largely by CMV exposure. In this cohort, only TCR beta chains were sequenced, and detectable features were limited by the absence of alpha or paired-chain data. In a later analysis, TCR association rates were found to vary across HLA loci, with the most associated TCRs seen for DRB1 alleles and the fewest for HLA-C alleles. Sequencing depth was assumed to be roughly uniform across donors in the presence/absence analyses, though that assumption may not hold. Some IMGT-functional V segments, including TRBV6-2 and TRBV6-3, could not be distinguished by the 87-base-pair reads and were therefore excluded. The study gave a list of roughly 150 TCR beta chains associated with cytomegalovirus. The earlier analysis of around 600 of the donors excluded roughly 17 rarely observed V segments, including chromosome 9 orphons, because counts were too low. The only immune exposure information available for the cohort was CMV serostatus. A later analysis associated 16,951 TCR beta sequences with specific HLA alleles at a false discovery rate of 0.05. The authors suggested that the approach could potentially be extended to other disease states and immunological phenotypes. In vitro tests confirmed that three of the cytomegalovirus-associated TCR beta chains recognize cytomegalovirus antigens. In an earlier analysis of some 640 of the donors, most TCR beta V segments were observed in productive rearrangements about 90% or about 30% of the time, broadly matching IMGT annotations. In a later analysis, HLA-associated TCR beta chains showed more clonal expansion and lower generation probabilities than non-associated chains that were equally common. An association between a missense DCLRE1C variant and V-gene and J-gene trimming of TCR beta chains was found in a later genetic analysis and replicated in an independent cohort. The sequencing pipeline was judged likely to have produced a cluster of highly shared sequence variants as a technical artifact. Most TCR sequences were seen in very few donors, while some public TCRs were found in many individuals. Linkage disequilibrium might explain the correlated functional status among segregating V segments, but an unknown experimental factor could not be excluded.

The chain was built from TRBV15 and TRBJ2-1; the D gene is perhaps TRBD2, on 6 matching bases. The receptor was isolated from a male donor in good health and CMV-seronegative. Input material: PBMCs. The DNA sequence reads TGTGCCACCAGCATGGGGGGTGCTAGCTACAATGAGCAGTTCTTC. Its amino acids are CATSMGGASYNEQFF.